One and the same sample provided the 18 T cell receptor beta chains below, sequenced in a study of T cell repertoires in ileal Crohn's disease. Time point here: inflamed ileum from the surgical specimen. Assay: immunoSEQ multiplex PCR; the TCRdb copy retains only in-frame clones and omits some. The table has around 6,000 clones, 70% to 80% seen once. The sequencing sample was made of ileal tissue. Receptor source: an adult with Crohn's disease.

V is TRBV15 and J is TRBJ2-5; 11 positions match TRBD2. Germline CDR1 and CDR2: LNHNV and YYDKDF (reference sequence). This CDR3 has 17 amino acids. With V trimmed by 1 base and J by 4 bases, 8 bases remained unmatched. The CDR3 sequence: CATSRGTSGGKGETQYF. The CDR3 bases are TGTGCCACCAGCAGAGGAACTAGCGGGGGAAAGGGAGAGACCCAGTACTTC.

The chain links TRBV7-6 to TRBJ2-5; TRBD1 or TRBD2 may be the D gene (5 bases each). Germline assignment: CDR1 SGHVS and CDR2 FNYEAQ. This CDR3 is 14 amino acids long. Trimming shortened V by 9 bases and J by 1 base, and 15 bases separated the two germline ends. The CDR3 protein is CASTWAGSQETQYF. The CDR3 nucleotides are TGTGCCAGTACGTGGGCAGGGAGCCAAGAGACCCAGTACTTC.

The genes are TRBV4-1 and TRBJ1-1; 8 nucleotides agree with TRBD1. CDR1 is MGHRA, CDR2 YSYEKL, per germline. With 5 bases clipped from V and 5 bases from J, the junction kept 10 bases outside the gene matches. The CDR3 is made up of 15 amino acids. CDR3: CASSSGPQGDTEAFF. The CDR3 nucleotides read TGCGCCAGCAGCTCCGGCCCACAGGGGGATACTGAAGCTTTCTTT.

The chain employs TRBV18 and TRBJ1-4, with a weak D call TRBD1 (5 bases). Trimming pared 0 bases from V and 8 bases from J, leaving 10 bases between. The CDR3 runs 14 residues. Germline lookup yields CDR1 KGHSH and CDR2 LQKENI. The chain's CDR3 is CASSPPGVGEKLFF. CDR3 DNA: TGTGCCAGCTCACCACCAGGGGTCGGAGAAAAACTGTTTTTT. The full variable domain, completed using reference TRBV18 and TRBJ1-4, is NAGVMQNPRHLVRRRGQEARLRCSPMKGHSHVYWYRQLPEEGLKFMVYLQKENIIDESGMPKERFSAEFPKEGPSILRIQQVVRGDSAAYFCASSPPGVGEKLFFGSGTQLSVL.

The chain carries TRBV7-8 and TRBJ1-2; TRBD1 aligns across 11 bases. Germline CDR1 and CDR2: SGHVS and FQNEAQ. J gave up 4 bases and V 5 bases, and 3 bases lay outside the gene matches. This CDR3 has 14 residues. For the CDR3, the DNA is TGTGCCAGCAGCCTTGGGACAGGGGGCTATGGCTACACCTTC. This codes for CASSLGTGGYGYTF.

V and J are TRBV29-1 and TRBJ2-7; 9 nucleotides agree with TRBD1. Germline CDR1 is SQVTM and CDR2 is ANQGSEA. J was trimmed by 6 bases and V by 6 bases; bases with no gene match: 6. The CDR3 sequence is 12 residues long. In DNA, the CDR3 is TGCAGCGTCCGACAGGGGGTCCGCGAGCAGTACTTC. It translates to CSVRQGVREQYF.

The chain has TRBV7-8 and TRBJ1-4; D may be TRBD1 (6 bases). The germline V gene has CDR1 SGHVS and CDR2 FQNEAQ. V was pared by 0 bases and J by 8 bases, with 16 bases between. CDR3 length equals 16 residues. CDR3 nucleotides: TGTGCCAGCAGCTTAGCCCAAACAGGAGGACAGGAAAAACTGTTTTTT. Translation gives CASSLAQTGGQEKLFF.

This chain joins TRBV2 and TRBJ2-6, with D hard to call. Trimming took off 6 bases at V and 0 bases at J, with 0 bases between the two ends. In germline, CDR1 is SNHLY, CDR2 FYNNEI. The CDR3 totals 12 residues. The CDR3 loop reads CASSSGANVLTF. The DNA of the CDR3 is TGTGCCAGCAGCTCTGGGGCCAACGTCCTGACTTTC.

The count of this clone is one. The chain joins TRBV7-6 to TRBJ2-2; a weak D match, TRBD1 (6 bases). V lost 5 bases and J lost 2, with 9 bases in between. Germline CDR1 and CDR2: SGHVS and FNYEAQ. The CDR3 is made up of 14 amino acids. CDR3 protein: CASSPGTNTGELFF. The CDR3 nucleotides read TGTGCCAGCAGCCCCGGGACAAACACCGGGGAGCTGTTTTTT. The variable domain in full, completed from reference TRBV7-6 and TRBJ2-2, reads GAGVSQSPRYKVTKRGQDVALRCDPISGHVSLYWYRQALGQGPEFLTYFNYEAQQDKSGLPNDRFSAERPEGSISTLTIQRTEQRDSAMYRCASSPGTNTGELFFGEGSRLTVL.

The chain uses TRBV10-1 and TRBJ1-6, with D tentatively TRBD1 (6 bases). V was trimmed by 8 bases and J by 3 bases, leaving 8 bases between them. Germline CDR1 WNHNN, CDR2 SYGVQD (reference sequence). The CDR3 spans 13 residues. The CDR3 reads CASRDNYNSPLHF. The CDR3 DNA reads TGCGCCAGCCGGGACAACTATAATTCACCCCTCCACTTT.

The chain is built from TRBV14 and TRBJ2-4, with D hard to call. Germline V lookup: CDR1 SGHDN, CDR2 FVKESK. This CDR3 has 17 amino acids. Between the trimmed V and J ends, which lost 1 base and 3 bases, there was a span of 16 bases. This chain's CDR3 is CASSQAPGWVDKNIQYF. The DNA for the CDR3 is TGTGCCAGCAGCCAAGCTCCAGGCTGGGTCGACAAAAACATTCAGTACTTC.

V is TRBV5-4 and J is TRBJ2-1; 13 bases are shared with TRBD2. V lost 0 bases, J lost 2 bases, and 5 bases stayed unmatched. The CDR3 totals 18 residues. The V gene's germline CDR1 is SGHNT and CDR2 YYREEE (reference sequence). The CDR3, as DNA: TGTGCCAGCAGCTTGGGGCTGACTAGCGGGGGGACCTACAATGAGCAGTTCTTC. The encoded protein is CASSLGLTSGGTYNEQFF.

The rearrangement links TRBV11-2 to TRBJ2-7; D gene uncertain. V was pared by 2 bases and J by 0 bases, with 8 bases between. The CDR3 runs 14 residues. Germline values: CDR1 SGHAT, CDR2 FQNNGV. The CDR3 protein is CASSLLVSSYEQYF. The CDR3 nucleotides read TGTGCCAGCAGCTTACTAGTGAGCTCCTACGAGCAGTACTTC.

This clone was found once. V gene TRBV7-8 combines with J gene TRBJ1-3, with 8 positions matching TRBD1. This CDR3 has 13 residues. V gave up 8 bases and J gave up 9 bases; unmatched junction bases: 9. CDR1 is SGHVS and CDR2 is FQNEAQ in the germline V gene. The CDR3 protein is CASGRTGIGTIYF. The CDR3, as DNA: TGTGCCAGCGGACGGACAGGGATCGGCACCATATATTTT. Full variable domain (rest looked up from reference TRBV7-8 and TRBJ1-3): GAGVSQSPRYKVAKRGQDVALRCDPISGHVSLFWYQQALGQGPEFLTYFQNEAQLDKSGLPSDRFFAERPEGSVSTLKIQRTQQEDSAVYLCASGRTGIGTIYFGEGSWLTVV.

The rearrangement joins TRBV21-1 to TRBJ1-5. TRBV21-1 is a listed pseudogene. CDR3 length equals 17 residues. The CDR3, as DNA: TGTGCCAGCAGATCGCTCGTAGTACATTGGCATCATCAGACCCAGCATTTT. Protein product: CASRSLVVHWHHQTQHF.

The rearrangement joins TRBV7-9 to TRBJ1-1, with TRBD1 identical over 7 bases. CDR1 and CDR2 (germline): SEHNR, FQNEAQ (reference sequence). With 5 bases clipped from V and 0 bases from J, the junction kept 3 bases outside the gene matches. The CDR3 contains 14 residues. CDR3 coding DNA: TGTGCCAGCAGCCGGGACAGAATGAACACTGAAGCTTTCTTT. Translation: CASSRDRMNTEAFF. The full variable domain, its missing parts supplied by reference TRBV7-9 and TRBJ1-1, is DTGVSQNPRHKITKRGQNVTFRCDPISEHNRLYWYRQTLGQGPEFLTYFQNEAQLEKSRLLSDRFSAERPKGSFSTLEIQRTEQGDSAMYLCASSRDRMNTEAFFGQGTRLTVV.

This clone was seen only a few times. The J gene is TRBJ2-2, the V gene TRBV6-1, with TRBD1 identical over 10 bases. V was clipped by 0 bases and J by 6 bases; unmatched bases: 4. Germline CDR1 reads MNHNS; CDR2 reads SASEGT. This CDR3 has 16 amino acids. CDR3 amino acids: CASSEATGQGPGELFF. The CDR3 coding sequence is TGTGCCAGCAGTGAAGCCACGGGACAGGGGCCCGGGGAGCTGTTTTTT.

The gene calls are TRBV14 and TRBJ1-1, with no clear D. Germline assignment: CDR1 SGHDN and CDR2 FVKESK. V was pared by 5 bases and J by 6 bases, with 7 bases between. This CDR3 spans 11 amino acids. The CDR3 nucleotides read TGTGCCAGCAGCGGCCAGGCTGAAGCTTTCTTT. Its protein product is CASSGQAEAFF.